The 17 T cell receptor beta chains below come from one sample, sequenced in a study of T-cell reconstitution after alpha-beta-depleted transplantation in children. Preparing the TCRbeta library involved the use of unique molecular identifiers. TCRdb re-called the PCR reads with MiXCR, one entry per CDR3 protein. Among hundreds of thousands of distinct CDR3 sequences listed, around 13% were seen once. The source material was PBMCs, mostly from graft donor cells, sampled 360 days after TCRalphabeta/CD19-depleted stem cell transplant. Receptor source: a male patient younger than 18 who had a stem cell transplant for acute myeloid leukemia, so the T cells may come from the graft donor.

This clonotype was counted only a few times. The chain employs TRBV5-1 and TRBJ1-6; D remains unclear. Germline V gene sequence: CDR1 SGHRS, CDR2 YFSETQ. The CDR3 covers 14 residues. Trimming cost V 0 bases and J 9 bases, with 10 bases left between them. CDR3 sequence: CASSLDVATSPLHF. CDR3 nucleotides: TGCGCCAGCAGCTTGGACGTAGCGACTTCACCCCTCCACTTT.

This clonotype was picked up a small number of times. This chain joins TRBV20-1 and TRBJ2-7; possible D gene TRBD2, 6 bases. The V end lost 4 bases, the J end lost 3 bases, and 16 bases lay between the germline ends. This CDR3 comprises 14 residues. CDR1 is DFQATT, CDR2 SNEGSKA, per germline (reference sequence). CDR3 region: CSAIVWGEIYEQYF. Here the CDR3 DNA reads TGCAGTGCTATCGTTTGGGGGGAGATCTACGAGCAGTACTTC.

This clonotype was seen more than once but under ten times. This chain uses TRBV7-9 with TRBJ2-1; 9 bases fit TRBD2. After removal of 1 base from V and 9 bases from J, the junction contained 7 bases not matched to a gene. The CDR3 totals 15 residues. Germline loops: CDR1 SEHNR, CDR2 FQNEAQ (reference sequence). CDR3 residues: CASSLGASGTVEQFF. Written as DNA, the CDR3 is TGTGCCAGCAGCTTAGGGGCTAGCGGGACCGTTGAGCAGTTCTTC.

The sample holds many counts of this clonotype. The V call is TRBV5-1, the J call TRBJ2-7; D remains ambiguous. V lost 1 base and J 6 bases, leaving 8 bases between the germline ends. CDR3 size: 12 residues. Germline lookup yields CDR1 SGHRS and CDR2 YFSETQ. CDR3 in amino acids: CASSLSGSEQYF. CDR3 coding DNA: TGCGCCAGCAGCTTGTCGGGTTCCGAGCAGTACTTC. Full variable domain (rest looked up from reference TRBV5-1 and TRBJ2-7): KAGVTQTPRYLIKTRGQQVTLSCSPISGHRSVSWYQQTPGQGLQFLFEYFSETQRNKGNFPGRFSGRQFSNSRSEMNVSTLELGDSALYLCASSLSGSEQYFGPGTRLTVT.

The chain combines TRBV20-1 with TRBJ2-7; 8 bases align to TRBD2. Trimming took 6 bases from V and 3 from J; bases not matched to a gene: 10. The CDR3 has 14 residues. Germline V CDR1 and CDR2: DFQATT, SNEGSKA (reference sequence). The CDR3 here is CSAPVERENYEQYF. The CDR3 nucleotides are TGCAGTGCCCCCGTCGAGCGGGAGAACTACGAGCAGTACTTC.

The table lists this clonotype with a few counts. The chain links TRBV12-3 or TRBV12-4 to TRBJ1-6; 11 bases fit TRBD1. Trimming took 5 bases from V and 10 from J; bases not matched to a gene: 7. The CDR3 has 15 residues. CDR3 loop: CASSPRTGGNSPLHF. CDR3 nucleotides: TGTGCCAGCAGTCCGCGGACAGGGGGCAACTCACCCCTCCACTTT.

There are many counts of this clonotype. The genes are TRBV28 and TRBJ1-2, with D perhaps matching TRBD1 (6 bases). V gave up 3 bases and J gave up 8 bases, with 13 bases separating them. This CDR3 has 13 residues. CDR1 and CDR2 from the germline V gene are MDHEN and SYDVKM. The CDR3 coding sequence is TGTGCCAGCAGTTTGGGGGGGCAATTAGGCTACACCTTC. Its protein is CASSLGGQLGYTF.

This clonotype was seen a handful of times. The chain has TRBV7-9 and TRBJ1-1, with TRBD1 matching 7 bases. Trimming at V came to 3 bases and at J to 4 bases, leaving 2 bases not matched to a gene. Germline assignment: CDR1 SEHNR and CDR2 FQNEAQ (reference sequence). The CDR3 covers 13 residues. The CDR3 coding sequence is TGTGCCAGCAGCTTGACAGGGTCCACTGAAGCTTTCTTT. As protein: CASSLTGSTEAFF. The entire variable domain, with the rest obtained from reference TRBV7-9 and TRBJ1-1, is as follows: DTGVSQNPRHKITKRGQNVTFRCDPISEHNRLYWYRQTLGQGPEFLTYFQNEAQLEKSRLLSDRFSAERPKGSFSTLEIQRTEQGDSAMYLCASSLTGSTEAFFGQGTRLTVV.

This clonotype appeared a few times. The CDR3 DNA reads as TGCGCCAGCAGCTTGGACGGGGCCGCTCATCAGCCCCAGCATTTT. Residues: CASSLDGAAHQPQHF. The rearrangement links TRBV5-1 to TRBJ1-5; D perhaps matches TRBD1 (5 bases). Germline V CDR1 and CDR2: SGHRS, YFSETQ. The length of the CDR3 is 15 residues. Trimming cost V 0 bases and J 5 bases, with 12 bases left between them.

This clonotype was observed many times. The chain uses TRBV28 and TRBJ1-6; D gene uncertain. Trimming pared 3 bases from V and 9 bases from J, leaving 18 bases between. Germline CDR1 MDHEN, CDR2 SYDVKM. The CDR3 loop spans 16 amino acids. The CDR3 here is CASSFPGPNRLSPLHF. The CDR3 DNA reads TGTGCCAGCAGTTTCCCTGGCCCCAACCGGCTTTCACCCCTCCACTTT.

This chain joins TRBV20-1 and TRBJ2-7; D may be TRBD1 or TRBD2 (5 bases each). The germline V and J ends were trimmed by 3 bases and 0 bases, with 15 bases remaining between them. Germline V gene data show CDR1 as DFQATT and CDR2 as SNEGSKA (reference sequence). The CDR3 has 15 residues. The CDR3 DNA is TGCAGTGCTAGCCCAGGGCTTACTAGCTCCTACGAGCAGTACTTC. Translated: CSASPGLTSSYEQYF.

The chain uses TRBV29-1 and TRBJ2-7; TRBD2 is a possible D gene (7 bases). This CDR3 has 14 amino acids. Trimming removed 4 bases from V and 2 bases from J, with 15 bases in between. Per germline, CDR1 SQVTM and CDR2 ANQGSEA. The CDR3 spells CSVVSAGATYEQYF. CDR3 in DNA: TGCAGCGTTGTGTCGGCGGGGGCAACCTACGAGCAGTACTTC.

The chain is built from TRBV4-2 and TRBJ1-1; D is unresolved. The germline V and J ends were trimmed by 1 base and 1 base, with 13 bases remaining between them. Looked up from germline, CDR1 is LGHNA and CDR2 is YNFKEQ. This CDR3 has 16 amino acids. For the CDR3, the DNA is TGTGCCAGCAGCCAAGTAAATCTTTACTCGAACACTGAAGCTTTCTTT. Its protein product is CASSQVNLYSNTEAFF.

This chain uses TRBV29-1 with TRBJ2-7; D not resolved. Trimming removed 3 bases from V and 2 bases from J, with 8 bases in between. Looked up from germline, CDR1 is SQVTM and CDR2 is ANQGSEA. There are 12 residues in the CDR3. This CDR3 reads CSVEKGPYEQYF. The DNA for the CDR3 is TGCAGCGTTGAGAAGGGTCCCTACGAGCAGTACTTC.

The J gene is TRBJ1-1, the V gene TRBV6-2 or TRBV6-3, with unresolved D. Germline V gene lookup returns CDR1 MNHEY and CDR2 SVGEGT. The CDR3 has 13 residues. V lost 4 bases and J 6 bases, leaving 12 bases between the germline ends. The CDR3 reads CASSFLAYPEAFF. The CDR3 nucleotides are TGTGCCAGCAGTTTTTTGGCATATCCTGAAGCTTTCTTT.

The rearrangement joins TRBV7-3 to TRBJ2-3; D is perhaps TRBD1 (5 bases). Between the trimmed V and J ends, which lost 2 bases and 7 bases, there was a span of 10 bases. From germline, CDR1 is SGHTA and CDR2 FQGTGA. The CDR3 sequence is 13 residues long. This CDR3 reads CASSLDSLNTQYF. In nucleotides, the CDR3 is TGTGCCAGCAGCTTAGACAGCCTCAATACGCAGTATTTT.

This clonotype was recorded a few times. The chain recombines TRBV5-1 with TRBJ1-3; TRBD1 might be the D (6 bases). The CDR3 consists of 17 residues. Between the trimmed V and J ends, which lost 3 bases and 4 bases, there was a span of 20 bases. Germline loops: CDR1 SGHRS, CDR2 YFSETQ. CDR3 sequence: CASSSEPQGIRGNTIYF. The CDR3 bases are TGCGCCAGCAGCTCGGAGCCACAGGGTATCCGGGGAAACACCATATATTTT.